These 3 T cell receptor beta chains were all obtained from the same sample, sequenced in a study of PD-L1 blockade in urothelial cancer. The protocol was immunoSEQ multiplex PCR, while the TCRdb copy is restricted to in-frame clones and leaves out a portion. In the table there are roughly 45,000 clones, nearly 90% of which are singletons. Sequencing used PBMCs, obtained around atezolizumab (anti-PD-L1) treatment. Receptors were obtained from a man in his sixties with urothelial cancer.

The chain couples TRBV27 to TRBJ2-7; 7 bases fit TRBD2. V was pared by 5 bases and J by 2 bases, with 9 bases of the junction left unmatched. The CDR3 totals 15 residues. Germline V gene data show CDR1 as MNHEY and CDR2 as SMNVEV (reference sequence). In nucleotides, the CDR3 is TGTGCCAGCAGTCCGGCGGCAGGGAGGGCCTACGAGCAGTACTTC. It yields the protein CASSPAAGRAYEQYF.

J is TRBJ2-2 and V is TRBV18, with no clear D. CDR1 is KGHSH and CDR2 is LQKENI in the germline V gene. V was trimmed by 5 bases and J by 4 bases, leaving 17 bases between them. The CDR3 contains 16 residues. In DNA form, the CDR3 reads TGTGCCAGCTCAAACCTTGGCATTTCGGGCACCGGGGAGCTGTTTTTT. The encoded protein is CASSNLGISGTGELFF.

V is TRBV7-8 and J is TRBJ1-4, with D possibly TRBD1 on 6 matching bases. This CDR3 spans 14 amino acids. The germline V gene has CDR1 SGHVS and CDR2 FQNEAQ. The V end was cut by 5 bases, the J end by 7 bases, with 14 bases between. CDR3 protein: CASSLTGQTEKLFF. The CDR3 DNA reads as TGTGCCAGCAGCCTGACAGGACAAACTGAAAAACTGTTTTTT. Full variable domain (outside the CDR3, taken from reference TRBV7-8 and TRBJ1-4): GAGVSQSPRYKVAKRGQDVALRCDPISGHVSLFWYQQALGQGPEFLTYFQNEAQLDKSGLPSDRFFAERPEGSVSTLKIQRTQQEDSAVYLCASSLTGQTEKLFFGSGTQLSVL.